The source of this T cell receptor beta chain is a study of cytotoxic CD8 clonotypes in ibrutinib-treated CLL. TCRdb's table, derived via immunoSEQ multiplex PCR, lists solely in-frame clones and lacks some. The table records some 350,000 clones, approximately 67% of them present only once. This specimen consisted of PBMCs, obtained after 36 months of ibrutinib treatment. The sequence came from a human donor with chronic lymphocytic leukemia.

The CDR3 loop reads CASSSSALNEKLFF. The CDR3, as DNA: TGTGCCAGCAGCTCGTCGGCCCTAAATGAAAAACTGTTTTTT. V and J are TRBV7-9 and TRBJ1-4; D not certain. The germline CDR1 and CDR2 sequences are SEHNR and FQNEAQ (reference sequence). The CDR3 contains 14 residues. V lost 4 bases, J lost 5 bases, and 11 bases lay in between.